A single sample is the source of the 24 T cell receptor beta chains below, sequenced in a study of tumor-infiltrating lymphocytes in primary liver carcinoma. The study co-extracted DNA and RNA from roughly 20-30 mg of unsorted bulk tissue. The input was around 0.5 ug total RNA; TCR beta cDNA was made from it with a constant-region primer. Slightly modified ARM-PCR, run as three nested multiplex PCR rounds, produced the TCR beta libraries. The first two PCR rounds used TRBV1-TRBV30 primers with a Cbeta primer, roughly 10 cycles each. MiXCR, applied by TCRdb to the multiplex PCR reads, yields one record per CDR3 protein. Among about 48,000 distinct CDR3 sequences listed, about 73% were seen once. Sequencing input: liver tumor tissue from sampling region 3. Subset of the sample: tumor region T3, left-lateral pole. Receptor source: a man aged 40-50 years with primary liver carcinoma and hepatitis B virus infection.

This clonotype was found many times. V and J are TRBV12-3 or TRBV12-4 and TRBJ2-1; TRBD2 is a possible D gene (6 bases). The CDR3 extends over 18 amino acids. V was pared by 3 bases and J by 1 base, with 19 bases between. CDR3 sequence (DNA): TGTGCCAGCAGTTTTCTTGCTACCTCCGGGAGTTCCTACAATGAGCAGTTCTTC. Residues: CASSFLATSGSSYNEQFF.

This clonotype was counted ten times or more. The V call is TRBV7-9, the J call TRBJ2-2; D perhaps matches TRBD1 (7 bases). This CDR3 is built from 15 residues. Germline loops: CDR1 SEHNR, CDR2 FQNEAQ (reference sequence). Trimming shortened V by 5 bases and J by 3 bases, and 13 bases separated the two germline ends. The CDR3 coding sequence is TGTGCCAGCAGCCCAGGGGGACTCTACACCGGGGAGCTGTTTTTT. Its translation: CASSPGGLYTGELFF.

In its sample, this clonotype was seen many times. This chain uses TRBV28 with TRBJ2-5; D might be TRBD1 (6 bases). CDR3 length equals 15 residues. The V gene's germline CDR1 is MDHEN and CDR2 SYDVKM. V lost 5 bases and J lost 3, with 16 bases in between. The CDR3 nucleotides are TGTGCCAGCAGTCTCTCAACCCGGGACAAAGAGACCCAGTACTTC. Translating it yields CASSLSTRDKETQYF.

A remark on this clonotype: The conserved closing phenylalanine or tryptophan is absent in this CDR3, likely reflecting a read error. CDR3 in amino acids: CTSSLSVGISYEQYL. The CDR3 DNA is TGTACCAGCAGCCTATCTGTGGGAATATCCTATGAGCAGTACCTC. The chain has TRBV11-2 and TRBJ2-7, with D unclear. CDR3 length: 15 residues. CDR1 is SGHAT, CDR2 FQNNGV, per germline.

The chain carries TRBV2 and TRBJ2-7; the D is unclear. V lost 1 base to trimming and J lost 4 bases, with 11 bases between them. This CDR3 region has 14 residues. Germline-derived CDR1 and CDR2 are SNHLY and FYNNEI. The chain's CDR3 is CASSEVPLRYEQYF. CDR3 in DNA: TGTGCCAGCAGTGAAGTCCCCCTGCGGTACGAGCAGTACTTC. The full variable domain, its missing parts supplied by reference TRBV2 and TRBJ2-7, is EPEVTQTPSHQVTQMGQEVILRCVPISNHLYFYWYRQILGQKVEFLVSFYNNEISEKSEIFDDQFSVERPDGSNFTLKIRSTKLEDSAMYFCASSEVPLRYEQYFGPGTRLTVT.

This clonotype was detected only once. This rearrangement joins TRBV29-1 to TRBJ1-1; D gene unclear. Germline-derived CDR1 and CDR2 are SQVTM and ANQGSEA. V was clipped by 7 bases and J by 4 bases, with 16 bases between them. The CDR3 totals 13 residues. CDR3 DNA sequence: TGCAGCGCACCGGAGGCGATGAGCACTGAAGCTTTCTTT. Its protein product is CSAPEAMSTEAFF.

V is TRBV29-1 and J is TRBJ2-1, with D possibly TRBD1 on 6 matching bases. Per germline, CDR1 SQVTM and CDR2 ANQGSEA. The CDR3 length is 14 residues. The CDR3 protein is CRGLPGHGVDEQFF. CDR3 nucleotide sequence: TGCAGAGGATTGCCGGGACATGGGGTAGATGAGCAGTTCTTC.

The J gene is TRBJ2-7, the V gene TRBV6-5; D possibly uses TRBD1 or TRBD2 (5 bases each). Germline V gives CDR1 MNHEY, CDR2 SVGAGI. V shed 10 bases and J shed 6 bases, with 22 bases lying between them. The CDR3 runs 14 residues. For the CDR3, the DNA is TGTGCCAACTCGCCCAACCCCATGGGGACCGAGCAGTACTTC. This translates into CANSPNPMGTEQYF.

This clonotype was detected a few times. Being one base from a much bigger clone, this may be a read error. CDR3 sequence (DNA): TGTGCCAGTGGGGGCCCGTTGAATGAGCTGTTCTTC. The encoded protein is CASGGPLNELFF. The chain employs TRBV28 and TRBJ2-1; D possibly corresponds to TRBD1 (6 bases). The germline V gene has CDR1 MDHEN and CDR2 SYDVKM. The CDR3 sequence is 12 residues long.

Remarks on this clonotype: Being one base from a much bigger clone, this may be a read error. A read error is likely, as this CDR3 ends without the conserved phenylalanine or tryptophan. This chain links TRBV28 with TRBJ2-4; no reliable D call. Between the trimmed V and J ends, which lost 7 bases and 11 bases, there was a span of 18 bases. CDR1 is MDHEN, CDR2 SYDVKM, per germline. CDR3 length equals 13 residues. The CDR3 reads CASIGSAPRVQYL. Here the CDR3 DNA reads TGTGCCAGCATTGGTTCGGCCCCACGTGTTCAGTACCTC.

Concerning this clonotype itself: A junction end diverges from the germline sequence, so it may reflect a read error. The chain recombines TRBV11-2 with TRBJ2-7; D is perhaps TRBD2 (6 bases). Germline-derived CDR1 and CDR2 are SGHAT and FQNNGV. There are 15 residues in the CDR3. CDR3 protein: CASSLARERVIEQHF. DNA for the CDR3: TGTGCCAGCAGCTTAGCTCGGGAGAGGGTTATCGAGCAGCACTTC.

The chain is built from TRBV29-1 and TRBJ2-7; D tentatively reads TRBD1 or TRBD2 (5 bases each). With 6 bases removed from V and 2 bases from J, the gap between germline ends came to 17 bases. Germline CDR1 and CDR2: SQVTM and ANQGSEA. This CDR3 region has 14 residues. The CDR3 region is CSVARQRVTYEQYF. CDR3 bases: TGCAGCGTAGCCAGACAGAGGGTAACCTACGAGCAGTACTTC.

With regard to this clonotype: The junction does not match germline at one end; this may be a read error. The V call is TRBV6-6, the J call TRBJ1-6; D ambiguous. The germline CDR1 and CDR2 sequences are MNHNY and SVGAGI (reference sequence). The CDR3 is 13 amino acids. CDR3 DNA: TGTGCCTGTCGGAGCCCCTATAATTCACTCCTCCACTTT. Its translation is CACRSPYNSLLHF.

In the case of this clonotype: This could be a read error, since a much larger clone is one nucleotide away. This rearrangement joins TRBV2 to TRBJ2-7, with TRBD2 matching 8 bases. The V gene's germline CDR1 is SNHLY and CDR2 FYNNEI. The V gene end was trimmed by 4 bases and the J gene end by 3 bases; junction bases not matched to a gene: 5. The CDR3 runs 14 residues. CDR3 protein: CASSVDSGNYEQYF. In nucleotides, the CDR3 is TGTGCCAGCAGTGTTGATAGCGGGAACTACGAGCAGTACTTC.

This clonotype was found a few times. This chain joins TRBV12-3 or TRBV12-4 and TRBJ2-7; D is perhaps TRBD2 (5 bases). The CDR3 runs 12 residues. V was shortened by 9 bases and J by 2 bases, with 11 bases between the two germline ends. The CDR3 DNA sequence: TGTGCCAGTAGTACACTAGCCTACGAGCAGTACTTC. Amino acid sequence: CASSTLAYEQYF.

Worth noting for this clonotype: A junction boundary mismatches the germline segment, possibly from a read error. This chain joins TRBV11-2 and TRBJ2-2; the D call may be TRBD1 or TRBD2 (5 bases each). The CDR3 totals 17 residues. Germline V gene lookup returns CDR1 SGHAT and CDR2 FQNNGV. This chain's CDR3 is CASSLVWMYPGTGELFF. The CDR3 DNA reads TGTGCCAGCAGCTTAGTTTGGATGTACCCAGGGACCGGGGAGCTTTTTTTT.

In regard to this clonotype: One end of the junction is discordant with germline, which a read error may explain. The genes are TRBV29-1 and TRBJ2-5, with 7 bases identical to TRBD1. The CDR3 loop spans 14 amino acids. Germline V gene sequence: CDR1 SQVTM, CDR2 ANQGSEA. The CDR3 loop is CSYRQTGLGEIQYF. CDR3 DNA sequence: TGCAGCTACCGACAGACAGGGCTGGGAGAGATCCAGTACTTC.

This clonotype is a singleton in its sample. This sequence joins TRBV11-2 and TRBJ2-1; 8 bases map to TRBD2. Germline V CDR1 and CDR2: SGHAT, FQNNGV. Germline trimming cut 3 bases from V and 12 bases from J; bases unmatched to any gene: 16. This CDR3 is 16 amino acids long. The CDR3 loop reads CASSLDAGLAMGGQFF. The DNA of the CDR3 is TGTGCCAGCAGCTTGGATGCCGGACTAGCCATGGGTGGGCAGTTCTTC.

The count of this clonotype is one. At one boundary the junction diverges from the germline segment, which might be a read error. The V call is TRBV29-1, the J call TRBJ2-1; 7 positions match TRBD2. The CDR3 totals 14 residues. CDR1 is SQVTM, CDR2 ANQGSEA, per germline. The CDR3, as DNA: TGCAGCGTCCTCAAATTGGGAGGGCCAAATGAGCAGTTGTTC. Translation: CSVLKLGGPNEQLF.

Worth noting for this clonotype: The CDR3 ends on some other residue instead of the conserved phenylalanine or tryptophan, so this is likely a read error. V gene TRBV11-2 combines with J gene TRBJ1-1; TRBD1 is a possible D gene (6 bases). Between the trimmed V and J ends, which lost 5 bases and 5 bases, there was a span of 24 bases. The CDR3 has 17 amino acids. Germline CDR1 and CDR2: SGHAT and FQNNGV. The CDR3: CASSRMGGQGFGTEAFL. The CDR3 DNA follows: TGTGCCAGCAGCCGAATGGGGGGGCAGGGGTTCGGAACTGAAGCTTTCCTT.

This clonotype has a count of ten or more. The CDR3 is CASSRATGPTGELFF. The CDR3 nucleotides read TGTGCCAGCAGCAGAGCAACGGGACCCACCGGGGAGCTGTTTTTT. The V call is TRBV5-4, the J call TRBJ2-2; D assignment may be TRBD1 or TRBD2 (5 bases each). V was shortened by 4 bases and J by 4 bases, with 14 bases between the two germline ends. The CDR3 runs 15 residues. Germline lookup yields CDR1 SGHNT and CDR2 YYREEE (reference sequence).

Judged by abundance, this clonotype is medium-sized (0.01 to 0.1%). The chain carries TRBV12-3 or TRBV12-4 and TRBJ2-1, with D maybe TRBD2 (6 bases). The CDR3 loop spans 14 amino acids. With 6 bases removed from V and 8 bases from J, the gap between germline ends came to 17 bases. The CDR3 protein is CASSPRLDVDEQFF. As DNA, the CDR3 is TGTGCCAGCAGCCCAAGACTAGATGTCGATGAGCAGTTCTTC.

This clonotype was seen more than once but under ten times. CDR3 sequence (DNA): TGTGCCAGCTGGCGGACAGGGAACCACTATGGCTACACCTTC. As protein: CASWRTGNHYGYTF. The V gene is TRBV7-8, the J gene TRBJ1-2; TRBD1 matches at 8 bases. This CDR3 region has 14 residues. Germline CDR1 reads SGHVS; CDR2 reads FQNEAQ. The J segment lost 3 bases and the V segment lost 8 bases, leaving 8 bases of the junction unmatched.

The chain combines TRBV4-1 with TRBJ1-4; no reliable D call. CDR1 and CDR2 (germline): MGHRA, YSYEKL. Trimming took 6 bases from V and 4 from J, leaving 18 bases between them. The CDR3 contains 16 residues. The CDR3 nucleotides are TGCGCCAGCAGTCTTGAGCCGGGAGGATATAATGAAAAACTGTTTTTT. Its protein product is CASSLEPGGYNEKLFF.